The clone carrying this TCR beta chain was observed many times. The source of the sample is a study of metastatic and nonmetastatic thyroid tumors. TCRdb reprocessed the PCR reads using MiXCR. The profile shows roughly 72,000 clones, 18% of them singletons. There are 15 residues in the CDR3. Germline V lookup: CDR1 SGHDT, CDR2 YYEEEE. Trimming removed 1 base at V and 0 bases at J, with 8 bases between. Patients underwent thyroid surgery, and none had received any treatment before it. The V gene is TRBV5-6, the J gene TRBJ1-5, with unresolved D. The receptor was isolated from a female donor with papillary thyroid cancer or a benign thyroid nodule (not recorded which). Some clones in this sample may be carry-over from other donors' samples. The sequencing sample was made of blood. DNA for the CDR3: TGTGCCAGCAGCTTGTACAGCCCTAGCAATCAGCCCCAGCATTTT. Translation: CASSLYSPSNQPQHF.